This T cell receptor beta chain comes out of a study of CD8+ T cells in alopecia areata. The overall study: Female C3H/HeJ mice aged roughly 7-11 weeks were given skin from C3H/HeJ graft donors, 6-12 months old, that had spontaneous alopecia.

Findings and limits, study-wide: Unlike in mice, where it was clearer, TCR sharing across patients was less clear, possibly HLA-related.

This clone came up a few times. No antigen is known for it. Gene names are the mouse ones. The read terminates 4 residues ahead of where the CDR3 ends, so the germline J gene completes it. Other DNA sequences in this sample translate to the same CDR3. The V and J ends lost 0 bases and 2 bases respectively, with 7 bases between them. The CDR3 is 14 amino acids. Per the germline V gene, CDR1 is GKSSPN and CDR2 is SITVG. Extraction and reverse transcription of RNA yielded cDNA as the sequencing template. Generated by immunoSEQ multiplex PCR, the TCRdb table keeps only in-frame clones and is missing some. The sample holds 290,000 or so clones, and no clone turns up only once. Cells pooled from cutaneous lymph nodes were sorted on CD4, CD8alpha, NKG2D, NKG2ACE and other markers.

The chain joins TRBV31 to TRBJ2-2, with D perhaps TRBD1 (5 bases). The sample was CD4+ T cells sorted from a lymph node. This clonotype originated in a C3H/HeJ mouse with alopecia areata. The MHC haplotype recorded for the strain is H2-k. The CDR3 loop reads CAWSLAGNTGQLYF. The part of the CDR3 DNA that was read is TGTGCCTGGAGTCTAGCAGGGAACACCGGG. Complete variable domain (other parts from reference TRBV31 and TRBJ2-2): AQTIHQWPVAEIKAVGSPLSLGCTIKGKSSPNLYWYWQATGGTLQQLFYSITVGQVESVVQLNLSASRPKDDQFILSTEKLLLSHSGFYLCAWSLAGNTGQLYFGEGSKLTVL.